This TCR beta chain derives from a study of technical replicates of blood from a few donors. Sequencing used immunoSEQ multiplex PCR; TCRdb keeps in-frame clones, though not all of them. Here the sample spans fewer than 85,000 clones, roughly 92% being singletons. The CDR3 has 16 residues. CDR1 and CDR2 from the germline V gene are SGHVS and FQNEAQ. The germline V and J ends were trimmed by 5 bases and 5 bases, with 21 bases remaining between them. Sequenced sample: T cells isolated from PBMCs. The receptor comes from a human donor in good health. The gene calls are TRBV7-8 and TRBJ1-2; TRBD1 is a possible D gene (6 bases). The CDR3 DNA is TGTGCCAGCAGCGCACCAAAGGATTCAGGGGAGTATGGCTACACCTTC. This codes for CASSAPKDSGEYGYTF.